This entry concerns a single T cell receptor beta chain. What it recognizes is unknown. The record originates from a study of cytomegalovirus exposure and HLA in healthy donors. A multiplex PCR was run with 60 Vbeta primers and 13 Jbeta primers. Libraries were prepared by immunoSEQ multiplex PCR; TCRdb keeps only in-frame clonotypes and omits some of them. The repertoire holds around 230,000 clones, with roughly 85% as singletons. V lost 3 bases to trimming and J lost 7 bases; unmatched junction nucleotides: 12. Looked up from germline, CDR1 is MNHEY and CDR2 is SMNVEV (reference sequence). The CDR3 has 16 amino acids. Study conclusions and caveats: In an earlier analysis, productive rearrangement rates for most beta V segments clustered near 87% or 30%. Reported performance of the classifier showed diagnosis of cytomegalovirus status with high specificity and sensitivity. Across donors, sequencing depth was assumed by presence/absence analyses to be roughly uniform.

Sequencing was performed on PBMCs. This TCR derives from a girl aged 2-10 years in good health and CMV-seronegative. This chain joins TRBV27 and TRBJ2-7; the match to TRBD1 covers 10 bases. As DNA, the CDR3 is TGTGCCAGCAGTTTCGAGGGAGGATGGACAGGGGGGGAGCAGTACTTC. Protein: CASSFEGGWTGGEQYF.